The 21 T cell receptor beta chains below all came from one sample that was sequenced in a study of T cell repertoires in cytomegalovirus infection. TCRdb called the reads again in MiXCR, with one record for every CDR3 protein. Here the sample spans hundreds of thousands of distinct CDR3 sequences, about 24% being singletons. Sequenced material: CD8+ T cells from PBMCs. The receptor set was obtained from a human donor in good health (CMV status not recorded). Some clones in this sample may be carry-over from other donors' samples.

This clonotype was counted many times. DNA of the CDR3: TGTGCCAGCAGCCCAGCAGGGGATGCGGACTTCTTC. Amino acid sequence: CASSPAGDADFF. The chain links TRBV7-9 to TRBJ2-1, with D maybe TRBD1 (6 bases). Deletions cut 5 bases from V and 16 bases from J, with 18 bases between. In germline, CDR1 is SEHNR, CDR2 FQNEAQ (reference sequence). CDR3 length: 12 residues.

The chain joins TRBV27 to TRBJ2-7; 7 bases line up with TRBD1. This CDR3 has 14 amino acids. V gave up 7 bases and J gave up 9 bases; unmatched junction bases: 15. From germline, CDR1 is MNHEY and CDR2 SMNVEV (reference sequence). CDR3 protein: CASNPTGAARGQYF. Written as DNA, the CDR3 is TGTGCCAGCAATCCCACAGGGGCGGCTAGAGGGCAGTACTTC.

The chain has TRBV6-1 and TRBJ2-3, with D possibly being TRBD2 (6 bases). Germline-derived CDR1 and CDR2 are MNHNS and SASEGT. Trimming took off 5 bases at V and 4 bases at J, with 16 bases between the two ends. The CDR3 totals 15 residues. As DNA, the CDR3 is TGTGCCAGCAGTTTCCTGGGGGGAGGTGCAGATACGCAGTATTTT. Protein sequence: CASSFLGGGADTQYF.

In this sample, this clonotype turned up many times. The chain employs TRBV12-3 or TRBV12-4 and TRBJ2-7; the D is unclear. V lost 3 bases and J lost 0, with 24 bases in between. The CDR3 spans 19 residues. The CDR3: CASSFLLELYPPGSYEQYF. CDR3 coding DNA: TGTGCCAGCAGTTTCCTCCTCGAGTTGTACCCTCCCGGCTCCTACGAGCAGTACTTC.

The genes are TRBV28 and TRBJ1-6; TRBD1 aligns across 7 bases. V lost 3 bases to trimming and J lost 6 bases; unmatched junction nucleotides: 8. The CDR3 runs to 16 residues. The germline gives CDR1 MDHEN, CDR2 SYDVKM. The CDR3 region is CASSFVVQGSNSPLHF. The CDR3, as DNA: TGTGCCAGCAGTTTTGTGGTACAGGGGAGTAATTCACCCCTCCACTTT.

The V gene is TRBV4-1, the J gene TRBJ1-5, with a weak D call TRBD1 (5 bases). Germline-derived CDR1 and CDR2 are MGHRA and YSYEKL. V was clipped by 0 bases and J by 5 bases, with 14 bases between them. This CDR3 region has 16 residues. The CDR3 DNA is TGCGCCAGCAGCCAAGACTCGGGGGTGGGGGATCAGCCCCAGCATTTT. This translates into CASSQDSGVGDQPQHF.

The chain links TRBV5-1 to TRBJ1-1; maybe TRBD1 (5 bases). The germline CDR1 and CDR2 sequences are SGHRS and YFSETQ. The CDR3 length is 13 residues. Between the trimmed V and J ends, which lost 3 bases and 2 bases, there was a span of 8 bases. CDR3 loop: CASSWGDNTEAFF. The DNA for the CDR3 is TGCGCCAGCAGCTGGGGGGATAACACTGAAGCTTTCTTT.

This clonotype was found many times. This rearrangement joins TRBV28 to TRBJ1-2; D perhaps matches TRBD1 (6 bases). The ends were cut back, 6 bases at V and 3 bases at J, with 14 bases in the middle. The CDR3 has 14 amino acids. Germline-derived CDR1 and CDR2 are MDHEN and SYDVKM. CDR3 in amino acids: CASSPRGADYGYTF. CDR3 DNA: TGTGCCAGCAGCCCCCGGGGGGCGGACTATGGCTACACCTTC.

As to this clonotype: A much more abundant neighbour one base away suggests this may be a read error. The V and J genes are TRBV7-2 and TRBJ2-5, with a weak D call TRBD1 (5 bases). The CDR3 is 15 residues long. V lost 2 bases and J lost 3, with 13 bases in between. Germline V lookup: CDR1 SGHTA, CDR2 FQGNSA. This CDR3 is CASSLQADRKETQYF. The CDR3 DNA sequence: TGTGCCAGCAGCTTACAAGCAGACAGAAAAGAGACCCAGTACTTC.

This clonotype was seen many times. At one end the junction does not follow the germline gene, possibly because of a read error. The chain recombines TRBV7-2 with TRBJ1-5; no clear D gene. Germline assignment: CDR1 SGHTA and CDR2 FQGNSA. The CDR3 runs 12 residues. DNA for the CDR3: TGTGCCAGCAGCTTAGCGGAGGCAGAAATTTTTTTT. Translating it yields CASSLAEAEIFF.

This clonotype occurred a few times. CDR3 amino acids: CASSWGTGDYNEQFF. For the CDR3, the DNA is TGTGCCAGCAGCTGGGGGACAGGGGACTACAATGAGCAGTTCTTC. V and J are TRBV28 and TRBJ2-1, with 10 bases fitting TRBD1. Germline loops: CDR1 MDHEN, CDR2 SYDVKM. V dropped 6 bases and J dropped 3; count of bases not matched to a gene: 5. The CDR3 consists of 15 residues.

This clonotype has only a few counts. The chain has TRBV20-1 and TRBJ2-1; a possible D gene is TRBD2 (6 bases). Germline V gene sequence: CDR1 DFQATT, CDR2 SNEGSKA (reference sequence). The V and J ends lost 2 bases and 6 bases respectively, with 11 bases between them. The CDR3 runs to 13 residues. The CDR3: CSARPRGVNEQFF. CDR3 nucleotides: TGCAGTGCTAGACCTCGCGGGGTCAATGAGCAGTTCTTC.

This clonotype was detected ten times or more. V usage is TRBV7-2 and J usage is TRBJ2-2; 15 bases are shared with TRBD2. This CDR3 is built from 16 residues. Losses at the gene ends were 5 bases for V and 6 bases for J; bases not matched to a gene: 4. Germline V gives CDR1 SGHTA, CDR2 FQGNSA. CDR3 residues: CASSPRTSGGAGELFF. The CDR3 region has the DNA TGTGCCAGCAGCCCCCGGACTAGCGGGGGGGCCGGGGAGCTGTTTTTT.

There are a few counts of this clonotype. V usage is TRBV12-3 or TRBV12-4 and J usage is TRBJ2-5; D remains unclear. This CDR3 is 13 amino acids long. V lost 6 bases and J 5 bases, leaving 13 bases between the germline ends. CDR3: CASSDLGPETQYF. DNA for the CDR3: TGTGCCAGCAGCGACCTAGGCCCCGAGACCCAGTACTTC.

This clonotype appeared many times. The CDR3 sequence is CASSPRTGAYNYGYTF. The CDR3 DNA reads TGTGCCAGCAGCCCCCGGACAGGGGCCTATAACTATGGCTACACCTTC. The chain is built from TRBV7-9 and TRBJ1-2, with 9 positions matching TRBD1. The CDR3 has 16 residues. V lost 5 bases and J lost 1; bases outside the gene matches: 8. Germline V gene lookup returns CDR1 SEHNR and CDR2 FQNEAQ (reference sequence).

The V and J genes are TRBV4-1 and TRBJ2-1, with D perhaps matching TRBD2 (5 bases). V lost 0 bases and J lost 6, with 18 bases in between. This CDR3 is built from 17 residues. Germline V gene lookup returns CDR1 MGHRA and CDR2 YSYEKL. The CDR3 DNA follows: TGCGCCAGCAGCCAAGATAACAGCGTGGGAGAAACCAATGAGCAGTTCTTC. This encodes CASSQDNSVGETNEQFF.

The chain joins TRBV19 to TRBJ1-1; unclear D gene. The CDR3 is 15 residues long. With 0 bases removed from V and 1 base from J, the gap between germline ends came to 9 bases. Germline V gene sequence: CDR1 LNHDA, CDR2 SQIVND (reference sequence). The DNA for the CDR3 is TGTGCCAGTAGTATAGATCCCGCGACGAACACTGAAGCTTTCTTT. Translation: CASSIDPATNTEAFF.

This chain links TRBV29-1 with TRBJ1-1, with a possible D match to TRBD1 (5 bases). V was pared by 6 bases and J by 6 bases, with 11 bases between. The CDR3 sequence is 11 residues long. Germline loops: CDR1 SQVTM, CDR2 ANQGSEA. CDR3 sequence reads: CSVVRGPEAFF. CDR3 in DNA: TGCAGCGTCGTTCGGGGCCCTGAAGCTTTCTTT.

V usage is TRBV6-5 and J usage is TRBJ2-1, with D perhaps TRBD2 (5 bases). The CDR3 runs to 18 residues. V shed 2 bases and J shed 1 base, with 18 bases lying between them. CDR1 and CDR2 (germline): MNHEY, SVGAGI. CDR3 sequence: CASSYPSEGEVSYNEQFF. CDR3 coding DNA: TGTGCCAGCAGTTACCCATCCGAGGGAGAGGTTTCCTACAATGAGCAGTTCTTC.

CDR3 protein: CASSLVRSGGGYNEQFF. CDR3 in DNA: TGTGCCAGCAGCTTAGTGAGGAGCGGGGGGGGCTACAATGAGCAGTTCTTC. The chain employs TRBV13 and TRBJ2-1; 10 positions match TRBD2. J was trimmed by 3 bases and V by 1 base; bases with no gene match: 6. Germline CDR1 is PRHDT and CDR2 is FYEKMQ (reference sequence). The CDR3 is made up of 17 amino acids.

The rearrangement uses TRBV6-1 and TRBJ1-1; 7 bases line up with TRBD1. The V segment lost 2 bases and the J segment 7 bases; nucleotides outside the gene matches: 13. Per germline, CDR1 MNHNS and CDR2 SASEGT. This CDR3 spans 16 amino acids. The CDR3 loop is CASSESGTVLSHEAFF. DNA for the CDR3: TGTGCCAGCAGTGAATCGGGGACAGTACTCTCCCATGAAGCTTTCTTT.